Listed below are T cell receptor beta chains from one sample, sequenced in a study of Ad26.COV2.S vaccination and SARS-CoV-2 variants. TCRdb's table, derived via immunoSEQ multiplex PCR, lists solely in-frame clones and lacks some. This table has hundreds of thousands of clones, approximately 89% appearing once. The sequences come from peripheral blood, collected in a trial of Ad26.COV2.S vaccine versus placebo. The source of these receptors is a person aged 18-65 years who received the Ad26.COV2.S COVID-19 vaccine or a placebo. Both conserved end residues are trimmed from each CDR3.

len: 11
j_gene: TRBJ2-2
v_gene: TRBV28
CDR3aa: ASSLRVTGELF

len: 15
j_gene: TRBJ1-4
v_gene: TRBV18
CDR3aa: ASSPRSKDTRNEKLF

len: 13
j_gene: TRBJ1-2
v_gene: TRBV18
CDR3aa: ASSPLGGLRSGYT

len: 13
j_gene: TRBJ2-5
v_gene: TRBV7-9
CDR3aa: ASSPLAGGGETQY

len: 10
j_gene: TRBJ2-3
v_gene: TRBV3-1/TRBV3-2
CDR3aa: ASSPQGFTQY

len: 17
j_gene: TRBJ2-2
v_gene: TRBV18
CDR3aa: ASSNLLGRQGQYTGELF

len: 13
j_gene: TRBJ2-5
v_gene: TRBV11-3
CDR3aa: ASSRTGSYQETQY

len: 15
j_gene: TRBJ2-1
v_gene: TRBV5-6
CDR3aa: ASSSRGLAGVYNEQF

len: 12
j_gene: TRBJ1-5
v_gene: TRBV19
CDR3aa: ASSPGTGVQPQH

len: 15
j_gene: TRBJ2-4
v_gene: TRBV6-2/TRBV6-3
CDR3aa: ASSPANTGYAKNIQY

len: 15
j_gene: TRBJ1-4
v_gene: TRBV5-1
CDR3aa: ASSYYSTDLPSEKLF

len: 12
j_gene: TRBJ2-7
v_gene: TRBV28
CDR3aa: ASSSPGQAYEQY

len: 13
j_gene: TRBJ1-2
v_gene: TRBV19
CDR3aa: ATRREGQTIYGYT

len: 13
j_gene: TRBJ2-6
v_gene: TRBV6-5
CDR3aa: ACRRGPSGANVLT

len: 12
j_gene: TRBJ2-5
v_gene: TRBV7-2
CDR3aa: ASSFGGGGETQY

len: 13
j_gene: TRBJ1-2
v_gene: TRBV10-3
CDR3aa: AISDGTTGSYGYT

len: 12
j_gene: TRBJ1-5
v_gene: TRBV15
CDR3aa: ATSDHFEDQPQH

len: 12
j_gene: TRBJ1-5
v_gene: TRBV28
CDR3aa: ASRPGTGYQPQH

len: 18
j_gene: TRBJ1-4
v_gene: TRBV4-1
CDR3aa: ASSQLYRGATLATNEKLF

len: 13
j_gene: TRBJ1-1
v_gene: TRBV6-2/TRBV6-3
CDR3aa: ASSSTTGGNTEAF

len: 11
j_gene: TRBJ1-4
v_gene: TRBV29-1
CDR3aa: SVDWTGSEKLF

len: 11
j_gene: TRBJ1-5
v_gene: TRBV6-2/TRBV6-3
CDR3aa: ASSGLTGAPEH

len: 14
j_gene: TRBJ1-5
v_gene: TRBV28
CDR3aa: ASSLVPGAAEQPQH

len: 13
j_gene: TRBJ2-1
v_gene: TRBV27
CDR3aa: ASTSRLAWDNEQF

len: 12
j_gene: TRBJ2-5
v_gene: TRBV5-4
CDR3aa: ASSFRTGQETQY

len: 13
j_gene: TRBJ2-7
v_gene: TRBV27
CDR3aa: ASSLSGGFSYEQY

len: 15
j_gene: TRBJ2-2
v_gene: TRBV5-1
CDR3aa: ASSLLPGQSNTGELF

len: 13
j_gene: TRBJ1-1
v_gene: TRBV13
CDR3aa: ASSLGIEGLPEAF

len: 15
j_gene: TRBJ2-3
v_gene: TRBV15
CDR3aa: ATSRGGLAGGTDTQY

len: 11
j_gene: TRBJ1-6
v_gene: TRBV12-3/TRBV12-4
CDR3aa: ASKYGGHSPLH

len: 11
j_gene: TRBJ1-1
v_gene: TRBV7-6
CDR3aa: ASSPRLNTEAF

len: 12
j_gene: TRBJ1-4
v_gene: TRBV29-1
CDR3aa: SVADGVTNEKLF

len: 12
j_gene: TRBJ1-4
v_gene: TRBV7-2
CDR3aa: ASSFQLTNEKLF

len: 13
j_gene: TRBJ1-6
v_gene: TRBV5-6
CDR3aa: ASSLGPTYNSPLH

len: 11
j_gene: TRBJ1-1
v_gene: TRBV28
CDR3aa: ASSFSGYTEAF

len: 11
j_gene: TRBJ1-2
v_gene: TRBV2
CDR3aa: ASSEGRGHGYT

len: 14
j_gene: TRBJ2-4
v_gene: TRBV7-2
CDR3aa: ASSFSLGGGRNIQY

len: 12
j_gene: TRBJ2-3
v_gene: TRBV4-1
CDR3aa: ASSQDRALDTQY

len: 15
j_gene: TRBJ2-5
v_gene: TRBV19
CDR3aa: ASTSGVWAGGPETQY

len: 12
j_gene: TRBJ1-2
v_gene: TRBV5-1
CDR3aa: ASSFDRAAHGYT

len: 9
j_gene: TRBJ2-1
v_gene: TRBV20-1
CDR3aa: SAGTLAVQF

len: 17
j_gene: TRBJ2-3
v_gene: TRBV4-1
CDR3aa: ASSQGPGLAGVSGDTQY

len: 10
j_gene: TRBJ1-6
v_gene: TRBV19
CDR3aa: ATGTRGSPLH

len: 13
j_gene: TRBJ2-5
v_gene: TRBV4-3
CDR3aa: ASSQERGGQETQY

len: 11
j_gene: TRBJ1-6
v_gene: TRBV5-6
CDR3aa: ASSFRFNSPLH

len: 16
j_gene: TRBJ2-5
v_gene: TRBV15
CDR3aa: ATSRAGVFGGLQETQY

len: 14
j_gene: TRBJ1-2
v_gene: TRBV5-1
CDR3aa: ASSLPTTTGGEGYT